Below are 18 T cell receptor beta chains sequenced from a single sample in a study of cytomegalovirus exposure and HLA in healthy donors. 60 Vbeta and 13 Jbeta primers were used in PCR. The protocol was immunoSEQ multiplex PCR, while the TCRdb copy is restricted to in-frame clones and leaves out a portion. The data hold under 200,000 clones, with about four fifths observed a single time. The sample taken for sequencing was PBMCs. These receptors originate from a woman aged 25 to 39 in good health and CMV-seropositive.

J is TRBJ1-2 and V is TRBV5-1; D might be TRBD1 (6 bases). The CDR3 has 14 residues. Trimming stripped 4 bases from V and 4 bases from J, with 14 bases between. CDR1 is SGHRS, CDR2 YFSETQ, per germline. The DNA for the CDR3 is TGCGCCAGCAGCACGGCGGCCAGGGGCTATGGCTACACCTTC. Protein sequence: CASSTAARGYGYTF.

DNA for the CDR3: TGTGCCAGCAGCTCACATGACAGATTCAGAAACTATGGCTACACCTTC. This translates into CASSSHDRFRNYGYTF. The J gene is TRBJ1-2, the V gene TRBV7-9; tentatively, D is TRBD1 (5 bases). In germline, CDR1 is SEHNR, CDR2 FQNEAQ (reference sequence). This CDR3 region has 16 residues. With 4 bases removed from V and 2 bases from J, the gap between germline ends came to 17 bases.

This chain joins TRBV5-4 and TRBJ2-5; D perhaps matches TRBD1 (5 bases). Germline V gives CDR1 SGHNT, CDR2 YYREEE (reference sequence). Trimming took off 0 bases at V and 0 bases at J, with 9 bases between the two ends. The CDR3 totals 15 residues. CDR3 nucleotides: TGTGCCAGCAGCTTGGGACAGTGGTACCAAGAGACCCAGTACTTC. The encoded protein is CASSLGQWYQETQYF.

V usage is TRBV7-3 and J usage is TRBJ2-5; perhaps TRBD1 as D (6 bases). The CDR3 spans 14 residues. Germline CDR1 SGHTA, CDR2 FQGTGA. The V end lost 2 bases, the J end lost 5 bases, and 12 bases lay between the germline ends. The CDR3 DNA reads as TGTGCCAGCAGCTTATCAGGGGCGGGTGAGACCCAGTACTTC. Translating it yields CASSLSGAGETQYF.

This clone was observed a few times. The chain recombines TRBV6-6 with TRBJ1-5; no clear D. CDR3 length: 15 residues. CDR1 MNHNY and CDR2 SVGAGI come from the germline V gene (reference sequence). With 2 bases removed from V and 0 bases from J, the gap between germline ends came to 8 bases. CDR3 protein: CASSYVGYSNQPQHF. As DNA, the CDR3 is TGTGCCAGCAGTTACGTGGGCTATAGCAATCAGCCCCAGCATTTT.

This clone was counted a single time. CDR3 DNA: TGTGCCAGCAGCCGCCCCTCCGGGACAGTAAACACCGGGGAGCTGTTTTTT. Residues: CASSRPSGTVNTGELFF. This chain links TRBV11-2 with TRBJ2-2; TRBD1 matches 7 bases. Trimming at V came to 5 bases and at J to 2 bases, leaving 11 bases not matched to a gene. This CDR3 region has 17 residues. Germline loops: CDR1 SGHAT, CDR2 FQNNGV.

In the case of this clone: This specimen includes other DNA sequences encoding the same CDR3. The gene calls are TRBV10-3 and TRBJ1-1; no reliable D call. V lost 0 bases, J lost 1 base, and 3 bases lay in between. The CDR3 is made up of 13 amino acids. The germline V gene has CDR1 ENHRY and CDR2 SYGVKD. Written as DNA, the CDR3 is TGTGCCATCAGTGAGTCTAGGAACACTGAAGCTTTCTTT. Translated: CAISESRNTEAFF.

The chain joins TRBV5-6 to TRBJ1-5; the D gene is possibly TRBD1 (5 bases). V lost 0 bases, J lost 9 bases, and 13 bases lay in between. Germline V CDR1 and CDR2: SGHDT, YYEEEE. CDR3 size: 14 residues. Here the CDR3 DNA reads TGTGCCAGCAGCTTGGGGGCAGGGTTAAGGCCCCAGCATTTT. It codes for CASSLGAGLRPQHF.

The chain uses TRBV14 and TRBJ2-7; the D gene is possibly TRBD2 (6 bases). CDR3 length equals 16 residues. Trimming left V 1 base short and J 5 bases short, with 18 bases between. CDR1 and CDR2 from the germline V gene are SGHDN and FVKESK. The CDR3 sequence is CASSQGRDSLMHEQYF. The CDR3 DNA sequence: TGTGCCAGCAGCCAAGGCCGGGACTCCTTAATGCACGAGCAGTACTTC.

This chain links TRBV5-1 with TRBJ1-6; TRBD1 matches 7 bases. The CDR3 extends over 15 amino acids. Germline V lookup: CDR1 SGHRS, CDR2 YFSETQ. V lost 0 bases, J lost 7 bases, and 4 bases stayed unmatched. The CDR3 spells CASSLVQGGNSPLHF. The CDR3 DNA reads as TGCGCCAGCAGCTTGGTCCAGGGGGGCAATTCACCCCTCCACTTT.

This chain joins TRBV18 and TRBJ1-2; D uncertain. The CDR3 runs to 12 residues. Germline V lookup: CDR1 KGHSH, CDR2 LQKENI. The germline V and J ends were trimmed by 2 bases and 7 bases, with 8 bases remaining between them. CDR3 loop: CASSPDGGGYTF. CDR3 in DNA: TGTGCCAGCTCACCAGACGGAGGTGGCTACACCTTC.

The chain joins TRBV9 to TRBJ1-2, with 9 bases aligning to TRBD1. Looked up from germline, CDR1 is SGDLS and CDR2 is YYNGEE. J lost 0 bases, V lost 4 bases, and 13 bases had no gene match. This CDR3 region has 18 residues. CDR3 protein: CASSLSGTGYVANYGYTF. Written as DNA, the CDR3 is TGTGCCAGCAGCCTTAGTGGGACAGGGTATGTAGCTAACTATGGCTACACCTTC.

This clone occurred once. In DNA, the CDR3 is TGTGCCTGGAGTCGACAGGGTTTGAACTATGGCTACACCTTC. Its translation is CAWSRQGLNYGYTF. V usage is TRBV30 and J usage is TRBJ1-2; 7 nucleotides match TRBD1. The V and J ends lost 2 bases and 2 bases, in that order; junction bases with no gene match: 5. The CDR3 length is 14 residues. The germline gives CDR1 GTSNPN, CDR2 SVGIG (reference sequence).

The rearrangement joins TRBV6-1 to TRBJ1-6; TRBD1 might be the D (6 bases). Germline loops: CDR1 MNHNS, CDR2 SASEGT. CDR3 length: 16 amino acids. The germline V and J ends were trimmed by 4 bases and 11 bases, with 21 bases remaining between them. As DNA, the CDR3 is TGTGCCAGCAGTGTTGGACGGGTGGCAGGGGACGCACCCCTCCACTTT. This codes for CASSVGRVAGDAPLHF.

This clone turned up a few times. The junction and the germline gene differ at one end; a read error may be behind it. As DNA, the CDR3 is TGTGCCAGCGGCCGGACAGGGGGGCTCTTC. It encodes CASGRTGGLF. The gene calls are TRBV7-9 and TRBJ2-1; 10 bases are shared with TRBD1. Germline V gives CDR1 SEHNR, CDR2 FQNEAQ (reference sequence). This CDR3 contains 10 residues.

The chain has TRBV11-2 and TRBJ1-4; D is perhaps TRBD1 (6 bases). The length of the CDR3 is 19 residues. V gave up 5 bases and J gave up 3 bases, with 25 bases separating them. Looked up from germline, CDR1 is SGHAT and CDR2 is FQNNGV. CDR3 DNA: TGTGCCAGCAGCCCGCTTAGGGCAGGGAGGGGGGGGGCTAATGAAAAACTGTTTTTT. Its translation is CASSPLRAGRGGANEKLFF.

V is TRBV5-1 and J is TRBJ1-1; D is ambiguous. V lost 2 bases to trimming and J lost 7 bases, with 15 bases between them. The germline V gene encodes CDR1 SGHRS and CDR2 YFSETQ. The CDR3 sequence is 14 residues long. In DNA form, the CDR3 reads TGCGCCAGCAGCTTCTTAAGCGGAAGCAGTGAAGCTTTCTTT. Its translation: CASSFLSGSSEAFF. Based on the CDR3 plus reference TRBV5-1 and TRBJ1-1, the full variable domain is KAGVTQTPRYLIKTRGQQVTLSCSPISGHRSVSWYQQTPGQGLQFLFEYFSETQRNKGNFPGRFSGRQFSNSRSEMNVSTLELGDSALYLCASSFLSGSSEAFFGQGTRLTVV.

Turning to this clone: Mismatch with germline at one junction end may stem from a read error. V gene TRBV7-9 combines with J gene TRBJ2-5; 8 nucleotides line up with TRBD1. From germline, CDR1 is SEHNR and CDR2 FQNEAQ (reference sequence). This CDR3 region has 15 residues. The CDR3 nucleotides are TGTTCCAGCAGCTCCACAGGGGGGTACCAAGAGACCCAGTACTTC. This codes for CSSSSTGGYQETQYF. Variable domain in full (rest from reference TRBV7-9 and TRBJ2-5): DTGVSQNPRHKITKRGQNVTFRCDPISEHNRLYWYRQTLGQGPEFLTYFQNEAQLEKSRLLSDRFSAERPKGSFSTLEIQRTEQGDSAMYLCSSSSTGGYQETQYFGPGTRLLVL.